A single sample gave rise to the 10 T cell receptor beta chains below, sequenced in a study of T cells after yellow fever vaccination. TCRdb re-analysed the 5' RACE reads in MiXCR, keeping a single row per CDR3 protein. The sample has under 600,000 distinct CDR3 sequences, approximately 13% seen once; the top ten hold 11% to 15%. The sample was PBMCs, taken on the day of the yellow fever booster vaccination. The source is a man aged 30 to 45 who received the YFV17D yellow fever vaccine.

This clonotype was counted between two and nine times. V gene TRBV30 combines with J gene TRBJ2-3, with D hard to call. Germline V lookup: CDR1 GTSNPN, CDR2 SVGIG (reference sequence). The V gene lost 3 bases and the J gene lost 0 bases, with 10 bases spanning the gap. This CDR3 spans 14 amino acids. CDR3 residues: CAWRDGSSTDTQYF. The CDR3 nucleotides read TGTGCCTGGAGGGACGGTTCTAGCACAGATACGCAGTATTTT.

The chain has TRBV15 and TRBJ2-7; D possibly corresponds to TRBD2 (6 bases). Germline assignment: CDR1 LNHNV and CDR2 YYDKDF (reference sequence). V lost 5 bases, J lost 3 bases, and 14 bases lay in between. The CDR3 runs to 14 residues. CDR3 sequence: CATSGGEADYEQYF. As DNA, the CDR3 is TGTGCCACCAGCGGAGGGGAGGCCGACTACGAGCAGTACTTC.

Ten or more counts support this clonotype. This chain connects TRBV3-1 to TRBJ2-1, with D hard to call. Germline V lookup: CDR1 LGHDT, CDR2 YNNKEL (reference sequence). The CDR3 has 13 amino acids. Trimming cost V 1 base and J 3 bases, with 4 bases left between them. CDR3 sequence (DNA): TGTGCCAGCAGCCAAGGAATCTACAATGAGCAGTTCTTC. Its translation: CASSQGIYNEQFF.

This chain links TRBV30 with TRBJ1-2, with a tentative D call TRBD1 (5 bases). CDR3 length equals 11 residues. V lost 4 bases, J lost 7 bases, and 10 bases lay in between. Germline lookup yields CDR1 GTSNPN and CDR2 SVGIG (reference sequence). The CDR3 region is CAWTWRGGYTF. Written as DNA, the CDR3 is TGTGCCTGGACCTGGAGGGGTGGCTACACCTTC. The whole variable domain, remainder taken from reference TRBV30 and TRBJ1-2, is SQTIHQWPATLVQPVGSPLSLECTVEGTSNPNLYWYRQAAGRGLQLLFYSVGIGQISSEVPQNLSASRPQDRQFILSSKKLLLSDSGFYLCAWTWRGGYTFGSGTRLTVV.

This CDR3 is CASASGRSNEQFF. CDR3 DNA: TGTGCCAGCGCTAGCGGGAGATCCAATGAGCAGTTCTTC. This sequence joins TRBV7-3 and TRBJ2-1, with 10 bases aligning to TRBD2. With 8 bases clipped from V and 6 bases from J, the junction kept 4 bases outside the gene matches. The germline V gene encodes CDR1 SGHTA and CDR2 FQGTGA. The CDR3 consists of 13 residues.

The chain employs TRBV28 and TRBJ2-2; TRBD1 matches at 10 bases. CDR1 and CDR2 (germline): MDHEN, SYDVKM. The V and J ends lost 6 bases and 4 bases, in that order; junction bases with no gene match: 5. There are 15 residues in the CDR3. The CDR3 coding sequence is TGTGCCAGCAGGAAAAGGACAGGGGGCACCGGGGAGCTGTTTTTT. Protein sequence: CASRKRTGGTGELFF.

This sequence joins TRBV7-8 and TRBJ2-7; TRBD2 agrees at 14 bases. There are 17 residues in the CDR3. J lost 2 bases, V lost 3 bases, and 6 bases had no gene match. Per germline, CDR1 SGHVS and CDR2 FQNEAQ. CDR3 region: CASSFGTSGSFPYEQYF. The CDR3 region has the DNA TGTGCCAGCAGCTTCGGGACTAGCGGGAGTTTCCCCTACGAGCAGTACTTC.

The chain carries TRBV20-1 and TRBJ2-3; D might be TRBD2 (5 bases). Trimming pared 1 base from V and 2 bases from J, leaving 16 bases between. Germline V gene sequence: CDR1 DFQATT, CDR2 SNEGSKA (reference sequence). The CDR3 loop spans 16 amino acids. CDR3 in DNA: TGCAGTGCTAGAGCTTTGGGAAGCGGCCACACAGATACGCAGTATTTT. The encoded protein is CSARALGSGHTDTQYF.

This clonotype has only a few counts. The chain couples TRBV4-3 to TRBJ2-2; weak D call: TRBD2 (5 bases). Trimming removed 0 bases at V and 5 bases at J, with 19 bases between. The germline CDR1 and CDR2 sequences are LGHNA and YSLEER. The CDR3 sequence is 18 residues long. The CDR3 here is CASSQDPSSVIGTGELFF. The DNA for the CDR3 is TGCGCCAGCAGCCAAGATCCGAGTAGCGTAATTGGGACCGGGGAGCTGTTTTTT.

This clonotype turned up a few times. The V and J genes are TRBV7-2 and TRBJ1-1; D gene unclear. Deletions cut 7 bases from V and 5 bases from J, with 11 bases between. This CDR3 contains 12 residues. CDR1 and CDR2 (germline): SGHTA, FQGNSA. This CDR3 reads CASTRVLTEAFF. The CDR3 bases are TGTGCCAGCACCCGGGTTTTAACTGAAGCTTTCTTT.